The 5 T cell receptor beta chains below come from one sample, sequenced in a study of blood T cells in healthy people across ages. Through a sample-barcoded 5' primer and a J-beta primer mix, a second PCR was run for roughly 6 to 12 cycles. TCRdb called the 5' RACE reads again in MiXCR, with one record for every CDR3 protein. The table includes some 920,000 distinct CDR3 sequences, roughly 50% detected once. The sample was blood. Receptors originate from a woman aged 60-75 years in good health.

The chain joins TRBV15 to TRBJ2-2; perhaps TRBD1 as D (5 bases). Trimming removed 4 bases from V and 6 bases from J, with 9 bases in between. The CDR3 runs to 13 residues. Germline V CDR1 and CDR2: LNHNV, YYDKDF (reference sequence). CDR3 sequence (DNA): TGTGCCACCAGCAAACAGGAAGCCGGGGAGCTGTTTTTT. Translated: CATSKQEAGELFF.

This clonotype was seen just once. The CDR3 spells CASSLITTRDSSTQPQHF. CDR3 coding DNA: TGTGCCAGCAGCTTAATAACTACCAGGGACAGCTCGACCCAGCCCCAGCATTTT. The rearrangement links TRBV7-9 to TRBJ1-5; 7 nucleotides line up with TRBD1. This CDR3 is 18 amino acids long. The germline V gene encodes CDR1 SEHNR and CDR2 FQNEAQ (reference sequence). V shed 2 bases and J 7 bases; nucleotides not matched to a gene: 17.

The V call is TRBV6-5, the J call TRBJ2-7; no definite D call. V shed 0 bases and J shed 4 bases, with 13 bases lying between them. Germline CDR1 reads MNHEY; CDR2 reads SVGAGI. This CDR3 has 15 amino acids. The chain's CDR3 is CASSYSTQATYEQYF. The CDR3 nucleotides read TGTGCCAGCAGTTACTCAACCCAGGCTACTTACGAGCAGTACTTC.

V is TRBV13 and J is TRBJ2-3; a possible D gene is TRBD2 (6 bases). Germline V gene sequence: CDR1 PRHDT, CDR2 FYEKMQ (reference sequence). CDR3 length: 15 amino acids. Trimming shortened V by 5 bases and J by 4 bases, and 16 bases separated the two germline ends. CDR3 nucleotides: TGTGCCAGCAGCCCCTCCGGGAGTTGGGCAGATACGCAGTATTTT. It translates to CASSPSGSWADTQYF.

The V gene is TRBV27, the J gene TRBJ1-2, with 7 bases lining up with TRBD1. Per germline, CDR1 MNHEY and CDR2 SMNVEV (reference sequence). The junction had 15 bases not matched to a gene; V was cut back by 6 bases and J by 5 bases. There are 16 residues in the CDR3. CDR3 sequence: CASSPTGVGASYGYTF. The DNA of the CDR3 is TGTGCCAGCAGCCCAACAGGGGTGGGGGCTTCGTATGGCTACACCTTC.